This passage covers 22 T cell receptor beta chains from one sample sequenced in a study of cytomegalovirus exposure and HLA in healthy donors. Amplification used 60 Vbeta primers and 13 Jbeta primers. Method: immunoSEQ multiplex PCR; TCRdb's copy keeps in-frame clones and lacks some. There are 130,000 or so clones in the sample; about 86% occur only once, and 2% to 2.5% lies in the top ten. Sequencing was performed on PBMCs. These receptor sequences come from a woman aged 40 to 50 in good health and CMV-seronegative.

This CDR3 is CASSYSGQGPYEQYF. The CDR3 DNA reads TGTGCCAGCAGCTACTCGGGACAGGGTCCCTACGAGCAGTACTTC. The rearrangement joins TRBV7-9 to TRBJ2-7; 9 nucleotides agree with TRBD1. J lost 2 bases, V lost 4 bases, and 6 bases had no gene match. The CDR3 consists of 15 residues. Germline CDR1 is SEHNR and CDR2 is FQNEAQ (reference sequence).

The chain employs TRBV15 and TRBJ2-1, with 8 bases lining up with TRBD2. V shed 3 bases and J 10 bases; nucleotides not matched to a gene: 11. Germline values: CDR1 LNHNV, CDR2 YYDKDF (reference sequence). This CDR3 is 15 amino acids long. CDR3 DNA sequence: TGTGCCACCAGCAGCAAGGGACTAGATTTAGTCGAGCAGTTCTTC. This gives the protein CATSSKGLDLVEQFF.

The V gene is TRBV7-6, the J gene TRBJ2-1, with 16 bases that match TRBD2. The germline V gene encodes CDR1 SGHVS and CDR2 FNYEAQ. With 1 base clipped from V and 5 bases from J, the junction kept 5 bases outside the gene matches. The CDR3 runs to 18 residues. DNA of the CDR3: TGTGCCAGCAGCTTAGTATCGGGACTAGCGGGGGGGGACAATGAGCAGTTCTTC. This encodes CASSLVSGLAGGDNEQFF.

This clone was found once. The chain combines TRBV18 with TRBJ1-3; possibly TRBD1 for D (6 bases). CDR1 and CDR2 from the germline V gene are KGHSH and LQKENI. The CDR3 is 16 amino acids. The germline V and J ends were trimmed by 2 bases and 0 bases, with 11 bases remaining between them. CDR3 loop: CASSPAGDYSGNTIYF. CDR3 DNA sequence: TGTGCCAGCTCACCAGCAGGGGACTACTCTGGAAACACCATATATTTT.

CDR3 region: CASSLAGGPDTQYF. The CDR3 nucleotides read TGTGCCAGCAGTCTAGCGGGAGGGCCAGATACGCAGTATTTT. The J gene is TRBJ2-3, the V gene TRBV6-4, with 12 nucleotides matching TRBD2. V trimming: 5 bases; J trimming: 4 bases; junction bases outside the gene matches: 1. This CDR3 comprises 14 residues. In germline, CDR1 is MRHNA, CDR2 SNTAGT.

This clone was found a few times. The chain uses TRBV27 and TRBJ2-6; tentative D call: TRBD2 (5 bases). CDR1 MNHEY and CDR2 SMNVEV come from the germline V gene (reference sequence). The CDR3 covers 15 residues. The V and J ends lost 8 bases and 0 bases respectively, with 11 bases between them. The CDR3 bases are TGTGCCAGCGAGAGGGCTTACTCTGGGGCCAACGTCCTGACTTTC. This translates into CASERAYSGANVLTF. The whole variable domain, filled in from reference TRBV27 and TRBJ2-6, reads EAQVTQNPRYLITVTGKKLTVTCSQNMNHEYMSWYRQDPGLGLRQIYYSMNVEVTDKGDVPEGYKVSRKEKRNFPLILESPSPNQTSLYFCASERAYSGANVLTFGAGSRLTVL.

The CDR3 DNA is TGCGCCAGCAGCCAAGATAATAATCCTAGCGGAAGTGCCCTGCAGTTCTTC. The encoded protein is CASSQDNNPSGSALQFF. The chain employs TRBV4-3 and TRBJ2-1, with TRBD2 identical over 7 bases. Per germline, CDR1 LGHNA and CDR2 YSLEER. V lost 0 bases, J lost 12 bases, and 17 bases stayed unmatched. The CDR3 length is 17 residues.

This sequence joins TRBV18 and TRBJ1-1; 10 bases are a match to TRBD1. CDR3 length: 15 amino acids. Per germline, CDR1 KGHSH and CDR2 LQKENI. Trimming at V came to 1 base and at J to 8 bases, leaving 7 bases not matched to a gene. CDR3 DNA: TGTGCCAGCTCACCACGAGGACAGGGGGAGGTGGAAGCTTTCTTT. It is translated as CASSPRGQGEVEAFF.

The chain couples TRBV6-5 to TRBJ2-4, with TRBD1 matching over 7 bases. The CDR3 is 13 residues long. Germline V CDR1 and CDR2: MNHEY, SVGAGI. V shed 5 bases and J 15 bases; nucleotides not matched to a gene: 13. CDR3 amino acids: CASSDREWDPRYF. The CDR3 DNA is TGTGCCAGCAGTGACAGGGAGTGGGACCCCCGGTACTTC.

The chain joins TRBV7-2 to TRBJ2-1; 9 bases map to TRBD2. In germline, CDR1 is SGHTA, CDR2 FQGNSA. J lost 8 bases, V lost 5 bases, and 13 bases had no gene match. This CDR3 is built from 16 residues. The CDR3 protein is CASSAPAGGPSDEQFF. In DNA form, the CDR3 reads TGTGCCAGCAGCGCCCCAGCGGGGGGCCCTTCGGATGAGCAGTTCTTC.

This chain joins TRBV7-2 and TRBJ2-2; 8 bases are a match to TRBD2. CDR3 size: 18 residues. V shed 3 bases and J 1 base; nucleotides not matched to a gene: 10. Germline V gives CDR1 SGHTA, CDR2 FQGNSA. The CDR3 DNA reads TGTGCCAGCAGCTTGGGACTAGTAGTGTTGGGGAACACCGGGGAGCTGTTTTTT. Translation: CASSLGLVVLGNTGELFF.

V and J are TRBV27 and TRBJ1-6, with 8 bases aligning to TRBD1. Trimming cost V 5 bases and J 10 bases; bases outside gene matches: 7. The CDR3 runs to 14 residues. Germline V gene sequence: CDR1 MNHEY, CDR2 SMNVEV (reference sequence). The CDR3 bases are TGTGCCAGCAGTCCCGGACAGGGAGAGTCACCCCTCCACTTT. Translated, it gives CASSPGQGESPLHF.

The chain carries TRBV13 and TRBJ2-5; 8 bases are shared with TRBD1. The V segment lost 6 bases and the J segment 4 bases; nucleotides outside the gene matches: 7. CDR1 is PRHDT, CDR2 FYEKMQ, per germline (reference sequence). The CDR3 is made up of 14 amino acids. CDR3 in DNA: TGTGCCAGCAGGTCCCGGGGACAGGTAGAGACCCAGTACTTC. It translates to CASRSRGQVETQYF.

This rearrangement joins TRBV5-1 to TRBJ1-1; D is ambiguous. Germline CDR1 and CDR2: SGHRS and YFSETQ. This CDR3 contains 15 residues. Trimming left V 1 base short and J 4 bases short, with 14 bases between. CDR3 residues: CASSLTVASSTEAFF. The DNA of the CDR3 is TGCGCCAGCAGCTTGACCGTGGCATCTTCCACTGAAGCTTTCTTT.

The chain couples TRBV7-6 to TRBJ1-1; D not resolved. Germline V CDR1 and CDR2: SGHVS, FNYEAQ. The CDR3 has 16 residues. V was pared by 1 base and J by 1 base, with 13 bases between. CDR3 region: CASSLVTAYGNTEAFF. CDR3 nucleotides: TGTGCCAGCAGCTTAGTAACAGCTTACGGGAACACTGAAGCTTTCTTT.

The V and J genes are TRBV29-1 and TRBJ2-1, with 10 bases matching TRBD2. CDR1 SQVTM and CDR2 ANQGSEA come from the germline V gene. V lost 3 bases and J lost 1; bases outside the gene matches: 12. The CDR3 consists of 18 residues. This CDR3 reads CSVDSGGSGGISYNEQFF. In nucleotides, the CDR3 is TGCAGCGTTGATTCAGGGGGTAGCGGGGGGATTTCCTACAATGAGCAGTTCTTC.

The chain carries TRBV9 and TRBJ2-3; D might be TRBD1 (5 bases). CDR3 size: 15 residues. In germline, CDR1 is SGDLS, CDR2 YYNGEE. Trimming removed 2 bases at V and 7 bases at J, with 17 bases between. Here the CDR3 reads CASSVRDERGNTQYF. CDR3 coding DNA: TGTGCCAGCAGCGTCAGGGATGAACGTGGGAATACGCAGTATTTT.

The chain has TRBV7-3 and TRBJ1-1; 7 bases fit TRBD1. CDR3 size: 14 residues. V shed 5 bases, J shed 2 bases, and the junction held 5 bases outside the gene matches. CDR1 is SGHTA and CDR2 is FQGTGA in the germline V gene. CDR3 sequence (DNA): TGTGCCAGCAGCCGGGACAGACTAAACACTGAAGCTTTCTTT. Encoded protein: CASSRDRLNTEAFF.

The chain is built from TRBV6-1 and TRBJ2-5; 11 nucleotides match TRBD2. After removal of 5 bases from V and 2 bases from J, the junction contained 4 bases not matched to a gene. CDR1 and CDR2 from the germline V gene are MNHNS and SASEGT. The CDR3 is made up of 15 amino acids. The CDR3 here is CASSRIAGGQETQYF. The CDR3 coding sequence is TGTGCCAGCAGTCGAATAGCGGGGGGGCAAGAGACCCAGTACTTC.

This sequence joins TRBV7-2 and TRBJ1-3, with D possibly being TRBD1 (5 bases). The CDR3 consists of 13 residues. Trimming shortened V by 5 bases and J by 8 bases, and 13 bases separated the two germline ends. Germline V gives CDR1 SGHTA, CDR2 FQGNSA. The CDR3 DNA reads TGTGCCAGCAGCAACGACAGAAGAGACACCATATATTTT. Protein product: CASSNDRRDTIYF.

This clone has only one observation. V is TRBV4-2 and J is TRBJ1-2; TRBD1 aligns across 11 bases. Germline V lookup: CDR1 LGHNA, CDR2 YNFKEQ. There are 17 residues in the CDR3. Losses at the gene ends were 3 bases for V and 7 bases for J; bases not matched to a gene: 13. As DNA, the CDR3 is TGTGCCAGCAGCCACGCACGGACAGGGGGCTCCCTCTCTGGCTACACCTTC. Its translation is CASSHARTGGSLSGYTF.

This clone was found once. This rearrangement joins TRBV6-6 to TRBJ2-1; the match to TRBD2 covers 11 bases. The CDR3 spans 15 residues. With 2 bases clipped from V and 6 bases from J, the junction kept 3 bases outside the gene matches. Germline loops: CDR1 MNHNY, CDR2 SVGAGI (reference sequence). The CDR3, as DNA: TGTGCCAGCAGTTACGGTAGCGGGAGGGCCAATGAGCAGTTCTTC. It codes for CASSYGSGRANEQFF.